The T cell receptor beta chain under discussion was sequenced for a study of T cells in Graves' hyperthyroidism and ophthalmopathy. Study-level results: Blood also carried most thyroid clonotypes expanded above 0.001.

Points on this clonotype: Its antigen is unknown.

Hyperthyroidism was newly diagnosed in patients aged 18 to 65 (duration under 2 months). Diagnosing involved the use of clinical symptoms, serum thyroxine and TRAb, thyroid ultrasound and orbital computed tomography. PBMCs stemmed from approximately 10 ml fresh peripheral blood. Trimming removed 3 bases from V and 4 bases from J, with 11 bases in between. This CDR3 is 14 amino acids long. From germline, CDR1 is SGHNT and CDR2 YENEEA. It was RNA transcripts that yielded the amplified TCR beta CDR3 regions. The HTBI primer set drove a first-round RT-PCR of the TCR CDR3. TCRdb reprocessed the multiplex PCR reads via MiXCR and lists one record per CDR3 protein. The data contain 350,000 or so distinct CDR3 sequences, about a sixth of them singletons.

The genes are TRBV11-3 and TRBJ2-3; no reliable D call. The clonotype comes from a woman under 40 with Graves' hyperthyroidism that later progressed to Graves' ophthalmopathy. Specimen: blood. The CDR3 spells CASSFSPGSDTQYF. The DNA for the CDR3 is TGTGCCAGCAGCTTCTCGCCGGGCTCAGATACGCAGTATTTT.